This T cell receptor (beta chain) was profiled in a study of memory CD4+ T cells and cytomegalovirus serostatus. Study-level results: Median bootstrapped AUC for CMV status was approximately 0.95 originally, just under 0.93 US-trained.

From germline, CDR1 is SGHAT and CDR2 FQNNGV. There are 17 residues in the CDR3. Trimming removed 5 bases from V and 1 base from J, with 21 bases in between. This clone was detected a few times. Its specificity is not known. The data were produced by immunoSEQ multiplex PCR, yet TCRdb's version contains in-frame clones alone and is incomplete. The sample has more than 35,000 clones, roughly 85% seen once. The sort gate was single viable CD3+CD4+CD8-CD45RO+ cells for memory CD4+ T cells. The gene calls are TRBV11-2 and TRBJ2-7; TRBD1 might be the D (8 bases). The source of this sequence is an adult in good health and CMV-seropositive. Sample: memory CD4+ T cells from blood. This chain's CDR3 is CASSRGVGQGVSYEQYF. The CDR3 region has the DNA TGTGCCAGCAGCCGGGGGGTTGGACAGGGAGTTTCCTACGAGCAGTACTTC. The entire variable domain, with the rest obtained from reference TRBV11-2 and TRBJ2-7, is as follows: EAGVAQSPRYKIIEKRQSVAFWCNPISGHATLYWYQQILGQGPKLLIQFQNNGVVDDSQLPKDRFSAERLKGVDSTLKIQPAKLEDSAVYLCASSRGVGQGVSYEQYFGPGTRLTVT.